This entry is about one TCR beta chain. Its antigen remains unknown. These data are taken from a study of cytomegalovirus exposure and HLA in healthy donors. General study findings and limits: The productive fraction for most TCR beta V segments was about 87% or about 30% in an earlier analysis. In a later analysis, most CMV-associated TCR beta chains appeared HLA-restricted.

PCR amplification relied on 60 Vbeta primers (plus 13 Jbeta primers). Produced via immunoSEQ multiplex PCR; TCRdb's table is partial and in-frame only. Found here are about 140,000 clones; the top ten clones hold 0.9% to 1%. CDR1 is KGHSH and CDR2 is LQKENI in the germline V gene. The length of the CDR3 is 15 residues. The V gene lost 2 bases and the J gene lost 6 bases, with 17 bases spanning the gap. The chain employs TRBV18 and TRBJ2-7; TRBD1 might be the D (5 bases). The specimen sequenced was PBMCs. The TCR was taken from a male donor in good health and CMV-seronegative. CDR3 coding DNA: TGTGCCAGCTCACCAGGTGACAGAACCCCCCGCGAGCAGTACTTC. Translated: CASSPGDRTPREQYF.